The rows below give T cell receptor beta chains drawn from one sample of a study of blood T cell repertoires in COVID-19. The protocol was immunoSEQ multiplex PCR, while the TCRdb copy is restricted to in-frame clones and leaves out a portion. Found here are 120,000 or so clones, approximately 83% of them singletons; the top ten hold 12%. Sequencing was carried out using peripheral blood. All receptors derive from a man in his fifties or sixties with acute or convalescent COVID-19. Each CDR3 is given without its conserved first and last residue.

v_call | cdr3_aa
TRBV2 | ASMSGQGRYEQY
TRBV19 | ASRPHLGGLLGGYT
TRBV6-2/TRBV6-3 | ASSPNPYGAGGLNEQF
TRBV6-5 | AILPLGGSYGYT
TRBV5-1 | ASSLGLVPDWQY
TRBV2 | ASRDRAQYYGYT
TRBV4-2 | ASSQDLLAGGYNEQF
TRBV5-1 | ASSYQGAGELNEQF
TRBV5-1 | ASGLDYGYT
TRBV10-3 | AIRQGQYYEQY
TRBV27 | ASSLRAGIRQY
TRBV4-1 | ASSQERGTATNTGELF
TRBV6-6 | ASRKSVETQY
TRBV7-2 | ASSSNSGRSGDTQY
TRBV19 | ASSPRGGVTEAF
TRBV27 | ASSLSEFGETQY
TRBV18 | ASSPAGLVYGEQY
TRBV3-1/TRBV3-2 | ASSQEGDRSSYNSPLH
TRBV7-8 | ASSLAGGGTGELF
TRBV19 | ASSIPSGSRNEQF
TRBV19 | ASSPLTGYNQPQH
TRBV2 | ASSYTGGYT
TRBV10-1 | ASSSDRGYGYT
TRBV27 | ASSLAGSTYNEQF
TRBV10-2 | ASSPGLTNNEQF
TRBV5-5 | ASSPTLAGVVDTQY
TRBV19 | ASSAPRGGGTDTQY
TRBV27 | ASSLSSVGGRWGEKLF
TRBV3-1/TRBV3-2 | ASGEGKAVEAF
TRBV18 | ASSPGAAGNQPQH
TRBV29-1 | SVERVINYGYT
TRBV28 | ASSTDQTVPVAAF
TRBV6-1 | ASSEMSSGNYEQF
TRBV6-5 | ALEISTRNTEAF
TRBV5-1 | ASSLSAGEETQY
TRBV6-5 | ASSPRGFTDTQY
TRBV7-8 | ASSAPPGDPSNYGYT
TRBV28 | ASSSPPGAQSSYEQY
TRBV28 | ASRTPDRGNGYT
TRBV29-1 | SVEDPSEKLF
TRBV21-1 | ASSKGSRRAGGTQNTGELF
TRBV6-6 | ASSPEGARNSPLH
TRBV29-1 | SASPGGANYGYT
TRBV14 | ASSPFPTSTDTQY
TRBV2 | ASSGLGGVVPF
TRBV29-1 | SVLQTGGRGGELF
TRBV7-3 | ASSLGLAFSTDTQY
TRBV19 | ASSIGGGRNWPSEAF
TRBV19 | ASSLRLAGGHDNEQF
TRBV6-1 | ASSEFRGNQPQH
TRBV27 | ASSGTSPPEQF
TRBV28 | ASTLAGVRTGELF
TRBV12-3/TRBV12-4 | ASSLTSEGGN